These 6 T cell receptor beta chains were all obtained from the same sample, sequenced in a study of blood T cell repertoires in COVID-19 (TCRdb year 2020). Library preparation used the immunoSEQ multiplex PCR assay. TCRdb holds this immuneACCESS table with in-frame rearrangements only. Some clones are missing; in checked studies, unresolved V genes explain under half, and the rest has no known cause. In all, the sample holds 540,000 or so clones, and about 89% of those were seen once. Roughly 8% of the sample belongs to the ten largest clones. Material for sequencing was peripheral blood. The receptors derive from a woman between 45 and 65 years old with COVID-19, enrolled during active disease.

CDR3: CASSEALDRGGYTF. DNA for the CDR3: TGTGCCAGCAGTGAAGCGCTGGACAGGGGGGGCTACACCTTC. The genes are TRBV6-1 and TRBJ1-2; TRBD1 aligns across 10 bases. V was pared by 0 bases and J by 8 bases, with 3 bases of the junction left unmatched. CDR3 size: 14 residues. Germline V CDR1 and CDR2: MNHNS, SASEGT.

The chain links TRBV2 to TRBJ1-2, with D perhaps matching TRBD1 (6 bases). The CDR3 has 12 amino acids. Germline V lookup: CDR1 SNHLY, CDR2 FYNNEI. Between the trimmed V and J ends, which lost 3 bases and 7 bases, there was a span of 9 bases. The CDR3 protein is CASSEGASGYTF. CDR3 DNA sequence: TGTGCCAGCAGTGAGGGGGCTTCTGGCTACACCTTC.

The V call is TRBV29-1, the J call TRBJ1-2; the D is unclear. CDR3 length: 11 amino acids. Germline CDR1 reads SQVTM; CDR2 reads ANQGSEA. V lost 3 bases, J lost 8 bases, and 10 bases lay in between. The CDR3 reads CSVDLLGGYTF. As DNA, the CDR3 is TGCAGCGTTGATCTGCTCGGGGGCTACACCTTC.

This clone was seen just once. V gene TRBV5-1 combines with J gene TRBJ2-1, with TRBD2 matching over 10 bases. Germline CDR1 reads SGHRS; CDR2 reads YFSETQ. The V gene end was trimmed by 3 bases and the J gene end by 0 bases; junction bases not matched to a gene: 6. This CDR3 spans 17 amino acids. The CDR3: CASSSSLAGGSYNEQFF. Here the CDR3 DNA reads TGCGCCAGCAGCTCCTCTTTAGCGGGGGGCTCCTACAATGAGCAGTTCTTC.

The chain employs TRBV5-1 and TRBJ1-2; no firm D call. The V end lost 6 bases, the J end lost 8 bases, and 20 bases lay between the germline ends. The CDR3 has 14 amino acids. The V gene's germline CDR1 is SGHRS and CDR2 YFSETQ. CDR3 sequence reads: CASNRERSFEGYTF. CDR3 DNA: TGCGCCAGCAATCGGGAAAGATCCTTCGAGGGCTACACCTTC.

The CDR3 loop reads CASSRSSGSSYEQYF. The CDR3 bases are TGCGCCAGCAGCCGATCTAGCGGAAGCTCCTACGAGCAGTACTTC. V is TRBV4-1 and J is TRBJ2-7, with TRBD2 identical over 7 bases. Germline CDR1 reads MGHRA; CDR2 reads YSYEKL. Trimming cost V 4 bases and J 0 bases; bases outside gene matches: 6. CDR3 size: 15 residues.